This T cell receptor beta chain was identified in a study of beta chain features in type 1 diabetes. Whole-study results and caveats: When Type 1 diabetes patients were examined, their TCRB CDR3s proved moderately but significantly shorter in all four CD4+ subsets.

Sequenced material consisted of expressed TCRB transcripts (all of the isolated RNA was reverse transcribed). Here immunoSEQ multiplex PCR was the method, and the copy in TCRdb shows in-frame clones only, minus some. The sample has almost 350,000 clones; 7% to 10% are singletons. Concerning this clone itself: No antigen is known for it.

This sequence originates from a man aged 25-40 years with type 1 diabetes. The sequencing input was central memory CD4+ T cells from blood.

CDR3: CASSPKPSGGSSGQETQYF. CDR3 nucleotides: TGTGCCAGCTCACCGAAGCCTAGCGGGGGGTCTTCGGGACAAGAGACCCAGTACTTC. This chain links TRBV18 with TRBJ2-5; 11 nucleotides agree with TRBD2. The germline V gene encodes CDR1 KGHSH and CDR2 LQKENI. J lost 2 bases, V lost 3 bases, and 14 bases had no gene match. The CDR3 has 19 amino acids.